This T cell receptor beta chain originates from a study of blood T cell repertoires in COVID-19. At the level of the study: Samples of COVID-19 (acute and convalescent) were obtained from the United States, Italy and Spain. T cells, B-cell-depleted T cells, or PBMCs provided the cDNA or gDNA that served as material.

CDR3 length equals 12 residues. Between the trimmed V and J ends, which lost 1 base and 7 bases, there was a span of 7 bases. Germline lookup yields CDR1 SGHDN and CDR2 FVKESK. TCRdb's copy holds only in-frame clones and misses some; the assay was immunoSEQ multiplex PCR. The sample yields roughly 200,000 clones, approximately 86% seen once. The sequencing sample was made of PBMCs or T cells enriched from blood (not recorded which). The receptor's source is a woman in her 40s in a cohort exposed to, infected with or recovered from COVID-19 (not recorded which). This chain uses TRBV14 with TRBJ1-1; no firm D call. The CDR3 DNA follows: TGTGCCAGCAGCCAAGTGCGTAATGAAGCTTTCTTT. It yields the protein CASSQVRNEAFF.